A selection of T cell receptor beta chains follows, all from one sample in a study of response to subunit inactivated influenza vaccine. TCRdb re-called the RT-PCR reads with MiXCR, one entry per CDR3 protein. The sample records more than 700,000 distinct CDR3 sequences, 20% to 25% being singletons. This sample comprised PBMCs from blood, obtained roughly 5 days after vaccination. These receptors were taken from a man between 45 and 60 years old who received an inactivated influenza vaccine. CDR3s include the opening cysteine and the closing phenylalanine or tryptophan. The D gene is left open where the match is weak. Clone size is given for some rows only: seen once, a few or many times, or a class if the clone is expanded.

TRBJ2-1 . TRBD2 TRBV28 TGTGCCAGCAGTTTACCCAGACTAGCGGGAGGAGCCCATGAGCAGTTCTTC CASSLPRLAGGAHEQFF
TRBJ2-6 . . TRBV29-1 TGCAGCGTTATTGGGTCGGGCTCTGGGGCCAACGTCCTGACTTTC CSVIGSGSGANVLTF
TRBJ1-2 . . TRBV7-9 TGTGCCAGCAGCTTAGAGGCGGAGGCCTCGGGTCGTGACACCTTC CASSLEAEASGRDTF
TRBJ2-1 . . TRBV28 TGTGCCAGCAGTTTCTCCGGGCCCATCTACAATGAGCAGTTCTTC CASSFSGPIYNEQFF
TRBJ2-7 . . TRBV20-1 TGCAGTGCTTCCGCCCTGGGCCGGAGGGGCGAGCAGTACTTC CSASALGRRGEQYF
TRBJ2-2 . . TRBV10-3 TGTGCCATCAGTGCCCTGAACACCGGGGAGCTGTTTTTT CAISALNTGELFF
TRBJ2-7 few . TRBV12-3/TRBV12-4 TGTGCCAGCAGTCATCAGGGGCTCCACTACGAGCAGTACTTC CASSHQGLHYEQYF
TRBJ1-5 . . TRBV27 TGTGCCAGCAGTTGGGGGAAGTGGCAGCCCCAGCATTTT CASSWGKWQPQHF
TRBJ1-2 . TRBD1 TRBV5-8 TGTGCCAGCAGCATGGGACAGGGCAACTATGGCTACACCTTC CASSMGQGNYGYTF
TRBJ2-1 . TRBD1 TRBV29-1 TGCAGCGTTGCAGGGACAGGGGGCCGCAATGAGCAGTTCTTC CSVAGTGGRNEQFF
TRBJ2-3 . TRBD2 TRBV7-8 TGTGCCAGCAGCTTAGGGACTAGCGGGATGGCAGATACGCAGTATTTT CASSLGTSGMADTQYF
TRBJ1-1 few . TRBV29-1 TGCAGCGGTCTAAGTTCCCGAACTGAAGCTTTCTTT CSGLSSRTEAFF
TRBJ2-3 many . TRBV7-2 TGTGCCAGCAGCTTATGGGGAATCACAGATACGCAGTATTTT CASSLWGITDTQYF
TRBJ2-1 many . TRBV9 TGTGCCAGCAGCACTCGGGAAAATGAGCAGTTCTTC CASSTRENEQFF
TRBJ2-2 . . TRBV10-3 TGTGCCACCAAGGGCATGGTCCCACTCGCGGGAACCGGGGAGCTGTTTTTT CATKGMVPLAGTGELFF
TRBJ2-5 . . TRBV20-1 TGCAGTGCCCCTCCGGAGGGTGGCCAAGAGACCCAGTACTTC CSAPPEGGQETQYF
TRBJ2-1 few . TRBV10-3 TGTGCCATCAGGGCGAGTACTAGCTCCTACAATGAGCAGTTCTTC CAIRASTSSYNEQFF
TRBJ2-5 . . TRBV4-2 TGTGCCAGCAGCCAAGAGGGTACGAGGGAGACCCAGTACTTC CASSQEGTRETQYF
TRBJ2-7 . TRBD1 TRBV11-2 TGTGCCAGCAGCCCCGGGACAGTGGCCTACGACCAGTACTTC CASSPGTVAYDQYF
TRBJ2-2 . . TRBV6-5 TGTGCCAGCAGTTATGGTATCGGCCGCGGGACGGGCACCGGGGAGCTGTTTTTT CASSYGIGRGTGTGELFF
TRBJ2-7 many . TRBV20-1 TGCAGTGCTAGAGATCGTCCTAGTTCCGACGAGCAGTACTTC CSARDRPSSDEQYF
TRBJ2-1 . . TRBV7-2 TGTGCCAGCACCCGAGAAGGGGGCTCCTACAATGAGCAGTTCTTC CASTREGGSYNEQFF
TRBJ2-3 . TRBD2 TRBV20-1 TGCAGTGCTAGAATACTTAGCGGGCGCCTCACAGATACGCAGTATTTT CSARILSGRLTDTQYF
TRBJ2-2 . TRBD2 TRBV7-2 TGTGCCAGCAGCTGGGGGAGGGGTTCGAACACCGGGGAGCTGTTTTTT CASSWGRGSNTGELFF
TRBJ2-2 . . TRBV28 TGTGCCAGCAGTTTAGTGGACATCCTGAACACCGGGGAGCTGTTTTTT CASSLVDILNTGELFF
TRBJ2-3 few TRBD1 TRBV28 TGTGCCAGCAGCGAGCTAAACAGGGGTTTCGCAGATACGCAGTATTTT CASSELNRGFADTQYF
TRBJ1-1 . TRBD1 TRBV3-1 TGTGCCAGCAGCCCCCCCGGGACAGGGGGCACTGAAGCTTTCTTT CASSPPGTGGTEAFF
TRBJ2-1 few . TRBV27 TGTGCCAGCAGTTTAAGGCGGGATTGGGATGAGCAGTTCTTC CASSLRRDWDEQFF
TRBJ2-1 . TRBD1 TRBV7-9 TGTGCCAGCAGCTCGGGACAGGCAATACATGAGCAGTTCTTC CASSSGQAIHEQFF
TRBJ1-1 few . TRBV20-1 TGCAGTGCTAGGGTTGGGTCGACAGACACTGAAGCTTTCTTT CSARVGSTDTEAFF
TRBJ2-2 few . TRBV7-2 TGTGCCAGCAGCTTGCGGACTTCGAACACCGGGGAGCTGTTTTTT CASSLRTSNTGELFF
TRBJ2-1 . TRBD2 TRBV12-3/TRBV12-4 TGTGCCAGCAGTGGACCGGGGGGGAAGCAGTTATTC CASSGPGGKQLF
TRBJ1-5 few . TRBV20-1 TGCAGTGCTAGACTGATACAGGGTGGACAGCCCCAGCATTTT CSARLIQGGQPQHF
TRBJ2-1 few TRBD2 TRBV5-1 TGCGCCAGTTCACTCGGGACTAGCGGGAGGAAAGAGCATGAGCAGTTCTTC CASSLGTSGRKEHEQFF
TRBJ1-2 . TRBD1 TRBV12-3/TRBV12-4 TGTGCCAGCAGTCTTAGGACAGGAGGAGGCTACACCTTC CASSLRTGGGYTF
TRBJ1-5 few . TRBV12-3/TRBV12-4 TGTGCCAGCAGCCCGGTTACAGGCAATCAGCCCCAGCATTTT CASSPVTGNQPQHF
TRBJ2-5 . . TRBV2 TGTGCCAGCAGTGAAGCGCTTAGCCCGAGGGAGACCCAGTACTTC CASSEALSPRETQYF
TRBJ2-1 . . TRBV5-1 TGCGCCAGCAGCCCGGAGGGGGTGGATGAGCAGTTCTTC CASSPEGVDEQFF
TRBJ1-2 many TRBD1 TRBV4-3 TGCGCCAGCAGCCAAGATCTCCCCGGACAGGGCGTCCTGAGCTATGGCTACACCTTC CASSQDLPGQGVLSYGYTF